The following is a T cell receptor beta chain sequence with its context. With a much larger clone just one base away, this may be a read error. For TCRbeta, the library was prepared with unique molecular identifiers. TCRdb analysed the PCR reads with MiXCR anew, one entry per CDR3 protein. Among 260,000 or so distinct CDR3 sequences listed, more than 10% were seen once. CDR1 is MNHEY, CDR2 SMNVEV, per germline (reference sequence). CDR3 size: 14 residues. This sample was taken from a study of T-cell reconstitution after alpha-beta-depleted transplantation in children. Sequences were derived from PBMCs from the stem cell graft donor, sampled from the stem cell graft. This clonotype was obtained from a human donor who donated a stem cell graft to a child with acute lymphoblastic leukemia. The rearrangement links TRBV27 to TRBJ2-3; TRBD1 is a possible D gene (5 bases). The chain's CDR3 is CASILQARTHTQYF. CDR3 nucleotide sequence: TGTGCCAGCATTTTACAGGCGCGCACGCATACGCAGTATTTT.